This TCR beta chain was retrieved from a study of immune heterogeneity within non-small cell lung tumors. As for this clonotype: What it recognizes is unknown. This may come from a read error, since a much larger clone is one base off.

It was a multiplex PCR that amplified TCR beta CDR3, with 32 V and 13 J primers. TCRdb re-called the multiplex PCR reads through MiXCR, storing one row per CDR3 protein. The data contain under 35,000 distinct CDR3 sequences, less than 35% of them seen just once; the ten biggest clones take up almost 4%. Template input, which was bulk tumor genomic DNA, totaled 600 ng per sample. During surgery, several far-apart biopsies were obtained from every primary tumor. Patients with untreated, newly diagnosed non-small cell lung cancer underwent curative surgery. Germline V gene sequence: CDR1 MDHEN, CDR2 SYDVKM. This CDR3 has 15 residues. Study-level results: Identical dominant CDR3 beta clonotypes recurred among a patient's tumor sites, alongside site-unique high-frequency clones.

Input material: lung tumor tissue. This receptor was identified in a man aged 40-49 years with non-small cell lung cancer. This chain uses TRBV28 with TRBJ2-1; 8 nucleotides line up with TRBD1. Here the CDR3 DNA reads TGTGCCAGCAGTTTGACAGGGGCGGGGAACAATGAGAAGTTCTTC. It yields the protein CASSLTGAGNNEKFF.